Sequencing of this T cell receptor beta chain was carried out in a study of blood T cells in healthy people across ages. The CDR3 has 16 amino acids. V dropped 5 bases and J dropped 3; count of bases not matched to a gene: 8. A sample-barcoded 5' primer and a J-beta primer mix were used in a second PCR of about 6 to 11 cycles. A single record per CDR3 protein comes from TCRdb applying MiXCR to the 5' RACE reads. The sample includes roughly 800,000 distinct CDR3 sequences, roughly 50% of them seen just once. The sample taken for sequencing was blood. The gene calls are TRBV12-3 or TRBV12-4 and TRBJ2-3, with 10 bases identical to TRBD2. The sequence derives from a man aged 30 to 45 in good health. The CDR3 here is CASSPSLAGLTDTQYF. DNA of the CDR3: TGTGCCAGCAGTCCCTCACTAGCGGGACTTACAGATACGCAGTATTTT.